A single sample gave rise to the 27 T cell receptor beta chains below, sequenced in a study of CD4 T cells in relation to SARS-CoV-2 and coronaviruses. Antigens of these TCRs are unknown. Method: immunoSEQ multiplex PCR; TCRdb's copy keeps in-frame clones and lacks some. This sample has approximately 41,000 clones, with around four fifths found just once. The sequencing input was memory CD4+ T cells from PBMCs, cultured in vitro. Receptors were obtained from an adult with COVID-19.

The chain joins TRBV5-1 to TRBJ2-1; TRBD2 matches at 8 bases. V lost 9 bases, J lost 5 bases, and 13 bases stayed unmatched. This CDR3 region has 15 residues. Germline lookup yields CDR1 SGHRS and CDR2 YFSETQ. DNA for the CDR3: TGCGCCACCCGGCATACTAGCGGACAAAACAATGAGCAGTTCTTC. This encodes CATRHTSGQNNEQFF.

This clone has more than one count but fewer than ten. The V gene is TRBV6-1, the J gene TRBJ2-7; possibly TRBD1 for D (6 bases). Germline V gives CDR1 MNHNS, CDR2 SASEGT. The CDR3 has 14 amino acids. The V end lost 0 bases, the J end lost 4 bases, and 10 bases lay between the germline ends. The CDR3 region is CASSEAGRGYEQYF. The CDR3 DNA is TGTGCCAGCAGTGAAGCCGGCAGGGGATACGAGCAGTACTTC.

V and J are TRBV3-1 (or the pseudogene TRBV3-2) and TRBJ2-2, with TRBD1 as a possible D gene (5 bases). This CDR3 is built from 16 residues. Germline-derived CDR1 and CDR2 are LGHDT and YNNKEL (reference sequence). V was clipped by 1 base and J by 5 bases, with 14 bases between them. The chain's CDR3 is CASSQAYVSGTGELFF. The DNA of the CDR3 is TGTGCCAGCAGCCAAGCGTACGTTTCAGGGACCGGGGAGCTGTTTTTT.

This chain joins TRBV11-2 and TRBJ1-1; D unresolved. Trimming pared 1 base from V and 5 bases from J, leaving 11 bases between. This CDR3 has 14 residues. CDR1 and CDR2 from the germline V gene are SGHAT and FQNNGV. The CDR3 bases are TGTGCCAGCAGCTTAGGACATTCGGGAACTGAAGCTTTCTTT. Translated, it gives CASSLGHSGTEAFF.

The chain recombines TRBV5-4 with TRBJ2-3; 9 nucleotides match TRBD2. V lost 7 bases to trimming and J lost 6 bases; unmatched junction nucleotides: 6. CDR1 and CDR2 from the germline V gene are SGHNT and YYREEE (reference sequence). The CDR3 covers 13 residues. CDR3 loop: CASGAGGADTQYF. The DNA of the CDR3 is TGTGCCAGCGGAGCGGGAGGCGCTGATACGCAGTATTTT.

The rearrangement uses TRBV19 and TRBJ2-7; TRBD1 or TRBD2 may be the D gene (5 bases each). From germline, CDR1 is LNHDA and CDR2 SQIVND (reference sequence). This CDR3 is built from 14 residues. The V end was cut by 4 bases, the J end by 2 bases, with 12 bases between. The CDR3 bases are TGTGCCAGTAGTAACCGGGACGGGGCCTACGAGCAGTACTTC. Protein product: CASSNRDGAYEQYF. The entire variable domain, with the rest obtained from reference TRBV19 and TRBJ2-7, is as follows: DGGITQSPKYLFRKEGQNVTLSCEQNLNHDAMYWYRQDPGQGLRLIYYSQIVNDFQKGDIAEGYSVSREKKESFPLTVTSAQKNPTAFYLCASSNRDGAYEQYFGPGTRLTVT.

CDR3 sequence reads: CASSQEGGFNEKLFF. The DNA of the CDR3 is TGTGCCAGCAGCCAAGAGGGGGGGTTTAATGAAAAACTGTTTTTT. This chain joins TRBV3-1 (or the pseudogene TRBV3-2) and TRBJ1-4, with a tentative D call TRBD1 (5 bases). V dropped 0 bases and J dropped 4 bases, with 9 bases sitting between them. Germline V CDR1 and CDR2: LGHDT, YNNKEL (reference sequence). The CDR3 is 15 residues long.

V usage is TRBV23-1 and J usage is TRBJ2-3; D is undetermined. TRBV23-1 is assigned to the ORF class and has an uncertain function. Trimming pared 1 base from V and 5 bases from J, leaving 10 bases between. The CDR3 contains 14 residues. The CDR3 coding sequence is TGCGCCAGCAGTCAATTTAGGGCTGGAGATACGCAGTATTTT. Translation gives CASSQFRAGDTQYF.

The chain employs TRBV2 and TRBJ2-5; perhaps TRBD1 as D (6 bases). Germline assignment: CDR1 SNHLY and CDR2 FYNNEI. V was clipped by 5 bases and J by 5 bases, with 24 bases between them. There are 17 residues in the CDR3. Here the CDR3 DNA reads TGTGCCAGCAGTCCTTCCCCCCCGGACACCCAGGGGGAGACCCAGTACTTC. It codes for CASSPSPPDTQGETQYF.

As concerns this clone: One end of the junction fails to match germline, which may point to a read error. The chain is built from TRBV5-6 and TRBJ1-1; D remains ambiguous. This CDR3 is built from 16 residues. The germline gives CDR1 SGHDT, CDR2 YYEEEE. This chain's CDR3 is CASSLVPGKKNAEAFF. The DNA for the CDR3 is TGTGCCAGCAGCTTGGTACCAGGCAAAAAGAACGCTGAAGCTTTCTTT. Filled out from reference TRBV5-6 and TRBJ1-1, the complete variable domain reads DAGVTQSPTHLIKTRGQQVTLRCSPKSGHDTVSWYQQALGQGPQFIFQYYEEEERQRGNFPDRFSGHQFPNYSSELNVNALLLGDSALYLCASSLVPGKKNAEAFFGQGTRLTVV.

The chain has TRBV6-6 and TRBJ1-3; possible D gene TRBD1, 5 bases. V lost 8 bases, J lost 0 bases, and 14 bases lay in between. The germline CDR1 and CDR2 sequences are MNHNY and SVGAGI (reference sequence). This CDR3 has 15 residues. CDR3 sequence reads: CASSLVGDSGNTIYF. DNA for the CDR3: TGTGCCAGCTCCCTGGTAGGGGACTCTGGAAACACCATATATTTT.

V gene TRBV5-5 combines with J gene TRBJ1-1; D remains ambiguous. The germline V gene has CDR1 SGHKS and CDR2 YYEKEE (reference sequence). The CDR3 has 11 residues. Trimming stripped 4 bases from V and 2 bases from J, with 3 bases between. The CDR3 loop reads CASSTNTEAFF. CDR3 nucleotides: TGTGCCAGCAGCACAAACACTGAAGCTTTCTTT.

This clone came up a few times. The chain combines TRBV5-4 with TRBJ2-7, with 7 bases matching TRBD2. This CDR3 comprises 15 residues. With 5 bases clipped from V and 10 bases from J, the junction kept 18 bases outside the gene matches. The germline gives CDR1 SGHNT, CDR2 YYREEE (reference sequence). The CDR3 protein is CASRPYRTSLIEQYF. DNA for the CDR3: TGTGCCAGCAGGCCCTATCGGACTAGTCTAATCGAACAGTACTTC.

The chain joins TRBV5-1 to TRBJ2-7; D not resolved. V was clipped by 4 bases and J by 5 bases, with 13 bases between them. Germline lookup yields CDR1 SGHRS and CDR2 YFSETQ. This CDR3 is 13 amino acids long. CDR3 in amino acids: CASSPTAAHEQYF. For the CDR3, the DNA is TGCGCCAGCAGCCCAACGGCCGCCCACGAGCAGTACTTC.

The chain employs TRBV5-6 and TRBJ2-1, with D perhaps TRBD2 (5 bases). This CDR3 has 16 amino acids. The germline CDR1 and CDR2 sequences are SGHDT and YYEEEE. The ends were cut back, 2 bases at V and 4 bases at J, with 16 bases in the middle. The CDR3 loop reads CASSFKHLERYNEQFF. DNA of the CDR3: TGTGCCAGCAGCTTTAAGCACCTAGAGCGGTACAATGAGCAGTTCTTC. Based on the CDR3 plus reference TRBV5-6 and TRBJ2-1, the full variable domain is DAGVTQSPTHLIKTRGQQVTLRCSPKSGHDTVSWYQQALGQGPQFIFQYYEEEERQRGNFPDRFSGHQFPNYSSELNVNALLLGDSALYLCASSFKHLERYNEQFFGPGTRLTVL.

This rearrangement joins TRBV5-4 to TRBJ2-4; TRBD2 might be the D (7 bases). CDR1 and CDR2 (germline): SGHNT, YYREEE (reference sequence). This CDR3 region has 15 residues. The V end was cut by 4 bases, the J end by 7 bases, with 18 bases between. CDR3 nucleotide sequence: TGTGCCAGCAGCCGGGACTGGGGGGGCCCTAACATTCAGTACTTC. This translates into CASSRDWGGPNIQYF.

The CDR3, as DNA: TGTGCCAGCAGCCAAGAATGGGGCACTGAAGCTTTCTTT. Protein sequence: CASSQEWGTEAFF. The gene calls are TRBV14 and TRBJ1-1; unclear D gene. From germline, CDR1 is SGHDN and CDR2 FVKESK. V was clipped by 0 bases and J by 4 bases, with 6 bases between them. This CDR3 has 13 amino acids.

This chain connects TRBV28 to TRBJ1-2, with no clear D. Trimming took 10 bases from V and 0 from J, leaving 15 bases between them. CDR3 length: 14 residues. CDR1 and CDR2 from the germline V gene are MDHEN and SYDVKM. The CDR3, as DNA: TGTGCCATTAGATCCCCCCGTTCTAACTATGGCTACACCTTC. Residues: CAIRSPRSNYGYTF.

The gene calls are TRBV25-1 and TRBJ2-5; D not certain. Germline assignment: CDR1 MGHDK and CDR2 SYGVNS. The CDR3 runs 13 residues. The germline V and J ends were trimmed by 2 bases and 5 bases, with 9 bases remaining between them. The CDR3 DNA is TGTGCCAGCAGTGAAACTGGGCCGGAGACCCAGTACTTC. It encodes CASSETGPETQYF. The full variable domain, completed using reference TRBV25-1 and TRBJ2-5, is EADIYQTPRYLVIGTGKKITLECSQTMGHDKMYWYQQDPGMELHLIHYSYGVNSTEKGDLSSESTVSRIRTEHFPLTLESARPSHTSQYLCASSETGPETQYFGPGTRLLVL.

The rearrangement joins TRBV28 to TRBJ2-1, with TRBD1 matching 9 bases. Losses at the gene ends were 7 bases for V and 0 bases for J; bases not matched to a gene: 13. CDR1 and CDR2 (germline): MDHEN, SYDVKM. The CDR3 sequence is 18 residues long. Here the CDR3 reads CASTTGGPRAGSYNEQFF. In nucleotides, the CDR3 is TGTGCCAGCACAACAGGGGGCCCACGAGCGGGCTCCTACAATGAGCAGTTCTTC.

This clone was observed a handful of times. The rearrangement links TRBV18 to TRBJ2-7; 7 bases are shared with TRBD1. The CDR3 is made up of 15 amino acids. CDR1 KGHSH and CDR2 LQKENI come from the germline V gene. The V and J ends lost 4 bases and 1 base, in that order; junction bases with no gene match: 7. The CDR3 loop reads CASSLQGPSSYEQYF. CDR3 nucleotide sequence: TGTGCCAGCTCACTACAGGGGCCCTCATCCTACGAGCAGTACTTC. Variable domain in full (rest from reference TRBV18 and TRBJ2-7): NAGVMQNPRHLVRRRGQEARLRCSPMKGHSHVYWYRQLPEEGLKFMVYLQKENIIDESGMPKERFSAEFPKEGPSILRIQQVVRGDSAAYFCASSLQGPSSYEQYFGPGTRLTVT.

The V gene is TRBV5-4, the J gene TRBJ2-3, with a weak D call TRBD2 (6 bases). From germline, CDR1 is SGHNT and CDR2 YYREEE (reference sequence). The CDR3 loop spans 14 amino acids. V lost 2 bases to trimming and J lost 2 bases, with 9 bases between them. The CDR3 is CASSFGGTTDTQYF. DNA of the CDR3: TGTGCCAGCAGCTTTGGCGGGACCACAGATACGCAGTATTTT.

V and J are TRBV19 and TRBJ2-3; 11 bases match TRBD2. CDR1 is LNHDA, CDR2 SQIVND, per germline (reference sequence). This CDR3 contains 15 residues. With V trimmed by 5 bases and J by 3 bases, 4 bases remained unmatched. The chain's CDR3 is CASSFTSGRTDTQYF. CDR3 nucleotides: TGTGCCAGTAGTTTCACTAGCGGGAGAACAGATACGCAGTATTTT. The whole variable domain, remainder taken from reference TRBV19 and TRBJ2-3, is DGGITQSPKYLFRKEGQNVTLSCEQNLNHDAMYWYRQDPGQGLRLIYYSQIVNDFQKGDIAEGYSVSREKKESFPLTVTSAQKNPTAFYLCASSFTSGRTDTQYFGPGTRLTVL.

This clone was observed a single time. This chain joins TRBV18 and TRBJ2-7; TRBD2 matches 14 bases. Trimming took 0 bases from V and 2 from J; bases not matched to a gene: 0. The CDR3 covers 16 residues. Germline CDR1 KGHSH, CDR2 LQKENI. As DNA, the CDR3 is TGTGCCAGCTCACCACCGGGACTAGCGGGGGCCTACGAGCAGTACTTC. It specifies CASSPPGLAGAYEQYF.

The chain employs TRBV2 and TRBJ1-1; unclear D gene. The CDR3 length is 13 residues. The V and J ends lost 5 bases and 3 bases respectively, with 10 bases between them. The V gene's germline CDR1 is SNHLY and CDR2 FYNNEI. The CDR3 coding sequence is TGTGCCAGCAGTCCCCAGAGTTACACTGAAGCTTTCTTT. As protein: CASSPQSYTEAFF.

CDR3 protein: CASSAPTSGRWNTGELFF. CDR3 coding DNA: TGTGCCAGCAGTGCCCCGACTAGCGGGAGATGGAACACCGGGGAGCTGTTTTTT. The V gene is TRBV6-4, the J gene TRBJ2-2, with TRBD2 matching over 12 bases. Germline V CDR1 and CDR2: MRHNA, SNTAGT. The CDR3 has 18 residues. The trim removed 4 bases at V and 1 base at J, leaving 7 bases unmatched.

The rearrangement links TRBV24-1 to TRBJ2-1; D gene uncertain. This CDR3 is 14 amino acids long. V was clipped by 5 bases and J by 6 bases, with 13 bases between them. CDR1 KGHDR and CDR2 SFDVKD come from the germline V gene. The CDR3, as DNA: TGTGCCACCAGTGCGGCCAGGCTTTCCAATGAGCAGTTCTTC. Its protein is CATSAARLSNEQFF.